Each of the 11 T cell receptor beta chains below was sequenced from the same sample in a study of type 1 regulatory T cells. MiXCR, applied by TCRdb to the reads, yields one record per CDR3 protein. The sample records over 90,000 distinct CDR3 sequences, 25% to 40% being singletons. Material for sequencing was CD4+ T cells, either the whole sample or a sorted fraction (not recorded which). The receptors originated from a human donor in good health.

This clonotype has more than one count but fewer than ten. This chain uses TRBV12-3 or TRBV12-4 with TRBJ2-5; D gene unclear. Trimming removed 7 bases from V and 2 bases from J, with 11 bases in between. The length of the CDR3 is 13 residues. The CDR3 nucleotides read TGTGCCAGCACCAAAACCTATCAAGAGACCCAGTACTTC. This encodes CASTKTYQETQYF.

This chain links TRBV3-1 with TRBJ2-7; 7 nucleotides match TRBD2. The ends lost 3 bases at V and 2 bases at J; junction bases unmatched: 10. The germline gives CDR1 LGHDT, CDR2 YNNKEL (reference sequence). CDR3 size: 16 residues. Here the CDR3 reads CASSHRGGLVPYEQYF. The CDR3 DNA sequence: TGTGCCAGCAGCCACCGGGGTGGACTAGTACCCTACGAGCAGTACTTC.

This clonotype was detected only a few times. The chain carries TRBV11-2 and TRBJ2-3; TRBD2 aligns across 10 bases. The germline V gene has CDR1 SGHAT and CDR2 FQNNGV. Trimming at V came to 2 bases and at J to 3 bases, leaving 8 bases not matched to a gene. This CDR3 contains 17 residues. CDR3: CASSLNLLAGLTDTQYF. In DNA form, the CDR3 reads TGTGCCAGCAGCTTAAACCTACTAGCGGGATTAACAGATACGCAGTATTTT.

The CDR3 nucleotides are TGTGCCTGGAGCCCGAAACAGAGGGACGACGAGCAGTACTTC. Translation: CAWSPKQRDDEQYF. The chain employs TRBV30 and TRBJ2-7, with D perhaps matching TRBD1 or TRBD2 (5 bases each). The CDR3 covers 14 residues. CDR1 is GTSNPN, CDR2 SVGIG, per germline (reference sequence). With 3 bases removed from V and 5 bases from J, the gap between germline ends came to 17 bases.

V and J are TRBV7-9 and TRBJ2-1; 7 bases agree with TRBD2. The J segment lost 1 base and the V segment lost 5 bases, leaving 8 bases of the junction unmatched. Germline CDR1 SEHNR, CDR2 FQNEAQ (reference sequence). The CDR3 loop spans 16 amino acids. This chain's CDR3 is CASSPWGGDSYNEQFF. The CDR3 DNA reads TGTGCCAGCAGCCCGTGGGGAGGGGATTCCTACAATGAGCAGTTCTTC.

This chain connects TRBV10-3 to TRBJ2-7; 8 bases are a match to TRBD2. The germline V gene encodes CDR1 ENHRY and CDR2 SYGVKD. The CDR3 is 15 residues long. V lost 3 bases to trimming and J lost 7 bases; unmatched junction nucleotides: 11. CDR3 bases: TGTGCCATCAGTGAACGGGAGGGCCCCGTAGAAGAGCAGTACTTC. Translation: CAISEREGPVEEQYF.

This clonotype came up a few times. The chain links TRBV20-1 to TRBJ1-5; D is perhaps TRBD1 (5 bases). CDR1 is DFQATT and CDR2 is SNEGSKA in the germline V gene (reference sequence). CDR3 length equals 13 residues. The V gene lost 6 bases and the J gene lost 6 bases, with 15 bases spanning the gap. The CDR3 nucleotides read TGCAGTGCAAGTCCAGGGAGGGGTCAGCCCCAGCATTTT. Encoded protein: CSASPGRGQPQHF.

This clonotype was seen a few times. This chain uses TRBV7-9 with TRBJ1-2; tentatively, D is TRBD1 (5 bases). CDR1 SEHNR and CDR2 FQNEAQ come from the germline V gene (reference sequence). The CDR3 length is 12 residues. Trimming stripped 5 bases from V and 5 bases from J, with 9 bases between. CDR3 coding DNA: TGTGCCAGCAGCCTCGACAGTTATGGCTACACCTTC. It yields the protein CASSLDSYGYTF.

To note about this clonotype: The junction and the germline gene differ at one end; a read error may be behind it. V gene TRBV29-1 combines with J gene TRBJ2-2; the D gene is possibly TRBD1 (6 bases). Germline V gene data show CDR1 as SQVTM and CDR2 as ANQGSEA. This CDR3 contains 14 residues. For the CDR3, the DNA is TGCAACGTTCCACAGGGAAGGAACACCGGGGAGCTGTTTTTT. Residues: CNVPQGRNTGELFF.

The chain uses TRBV20-1 and TRBJ2-1; 10 bases agree with TRBD2. Losses at the gene ends were 6 bases for V and 7 bases for J; bases not matched to a gene: 9. The CDR3 has 14 amino acids. Germline V gives CDR1 DFQATT, CDR2 SNEGSKA (reference sequence). Here the CDR3 DNA reads TGCAGTGCCCCCACTAGCGGGGTAGGGAATGAGCAGTTCTTC. It translates to CSAPTSGVGNEQFF.

Points on this clonotype: Germline and junction disagree at one end, which may indicate a read error. The rearrangement links TRBV27 to TRBJ2-2; D might be TRBD1 (5 bases). The CDR3 is made up of 15 amino acids. CDR1 is MNHEY and CDR2 is SMNVEV in the germline V gene (reference sequence). The CDR3 sequence is CASSLGLGNPGELFF. The CDR3 region has the DNA TGTGCCAGCAGTTTGGGGCTGGGGAACCCCGGGGAGCTGTTTTTT.